Below are 32 T cell receptor beta chains sequenced from a single sample in a study of regulatory T cells in long-lasting Graves disease. Documented time point: newly diagnosed GD, antithyroid drugs for less than 3 months. RNA extracted from PBMCs served as the sequencing template. For TCR beta, libraries came from iRepertoire HTBI primers and Arm-PCR of CDR3 regions. TCRdb re-called the multiplex PCR reads with MiXCR, one entry per CDR3 protein. Altogether more than 400,000 distinct CDR3 sequences are present, about a sixth being singletons, with the ten largest covering less than 15%. This sample also belongs to another study, concerning T cells in Graves' hyperthyroidism and ophthalmopathy.

The material was peripheral blood mononuclear cells (PBMCs), obtained at new diagnosis, from a patient treated with antithyroid drugs. The source of these receptors is a man aged 35 to 55 with Graves disease.

At least ten counts were recorded for this clonotype. Here the CDR3 DNA reads TGTGCCAGCAGCTCCGGTGGGCAGGGGTCCTACAATGAGCAGTTCTTC. Amino acids: CASSSGGQGSYNEQFF. The rearrangement joins TRBV28 to TRBJ2-1; D perhaps matches TRBD1 (6 bases). The CDR3 runs to 16 residues. Trimming stripped 6 bases from V and 1 base from J, with 16 bases between. CDR1 and CDR2 from the germline V gene are MDHEN and SYDVKM.

The V gene is TRBV10-3, the J gene TRBJ1-1, with TRBD1 matching over 10 bases. The V and J ends lost 6 bases and 5 bases, in that order; junction bases with no gene match: 6. Germline CDR1 reads ENHRY; CDR2 reads SYGVKD. The CDR3 runs 14 residues. CDR3 DNA sequence: TGTGCCATCAGAAGACAGGGGGCGCAGACTGAAGCTTTCTTT. This translates into CAIRRQGAQTEAFF.

This clonotype was counted a few times. The chain couples TRBV7-3 to TRBJ2-7; D call uncertain. Germline V gene data show CDR1 as SGHTA and CDR2 as FQGTGA. V was pared by 4 bases and J by 6 bases, with 13 bases between. The CDR3 runs to 13 residues. In DNA form, the CDR3 reads TGTGCCAGCAGCTCGCGTGTTTCAGGCGAGCAGTACTTC. The encoded protein is CASSSRVSGEQYF.

CDR3: CSARDRTGVYNEQFF. CDR3 nucleotides: TGCAGTGCTAGAGATCGGACAGGGGTATACAATGAGCAGTTCTTC. The chain couples TRBV20-1 to TRBJ2-1; 9 nucleotides align to TRBD1. With 0 bases clipped from V and 4 bases from J, the junction kept 4 bases outside the gene matches. CDR1 is DFQATT, CDR2 SNEGSKA, per germline (reference sequence). The CDR3 is 15 residues long.

This clonotype was observed at least ten times. The rearrangement joins TRBV29-1 to TRBJ2-7; 9 bases are shared with TRBD1. CDR1 is SQVTM, CDR2 ANQGSEA, per germline. V was clipped by 6 bases and J by 3 bases; unmatched bases: 9. The CDR3 sequence is 14 residues long. CDR3: CSVEKRQGDYEQYF. The CDR3 DNA is TGCAGCGTGGAGAAAAGACAGGGGGACTACGAGCAGTACTTC.

This clonotype was seen repeatedly, ten times or more. The gene calls are TRBV19 and TRBJ1-1; D might be TRBD1 (5 bases). Trimming left V 4 bases short and J 4 bases short, with 10 bases between. CDR1 is LNHDA, CDR2 SQIVND, per germline (reference sequence). This CDR3 is built from 13 residues. The CDR3 DNA reads TGTGCCAGTAGTAAGGAGGGGCTCACTGAAGCTTTCTTT. Translating it yields CASSKEGLTEAFF.

This clonotype has ten or more counts. CDR3 nucleotide sequence: TGTGCCAGCAGCTCTACAGGGGGCGCGTCGGAAGCTTTCTTT. Translating it yields CASSSTGGASEAFF. V usage is TRBV12-3 or TRBV12-4 and J usage is TRBJ1-1; 9 bases line up with TRBD1. The CDR3 has 14 amino acids. After removal of 6 bases from V and 8 bases from J, the junction contained 10 bases not matched to a gene.

This clonotype has ten or more counts. At one end, the junction sequence differs from germline, possibly due to a read error. This chain connects TRBV28 to TRBJ2-5, with 12 bases that match TRBD2. Germline CDR1 MDHEN, CDR2 SYDVKM. The CDR3 is 16 amino acids. CDR3 sequence (DNA): TGTGCCAGCAGTACCCGACTAGCGGGGGACCAAGAGGCCCAGTACTTC. It encodes CASSTRLAGDQEAQYF.

This clonotype has a count of ten or more. J is TRBJ1-1 and V is TRBV11-3; D gene uncertain. V was clipped by 2 bases and J by 7 bases, with 11 bases between them. Germline assignment: CDR1 SGHNT and CDR2 YENEEA. The CDR3 has 13 amino acids. CDR3 sequence: CASSLHFGSEAFF. The CDR3 bases are TGTGCCAGCAGCTTACATTTTGGCAGTGAAGCTTTCTTT. Based on the CDR3 plus reference TRBV11-3 and TRBJ1-1, the full variable domain is EAGVVQSPRYKIIEKKQPVAFWCNPISGHNTLYWYLQNLGQGPELLIRYENEEAVDDSQLPKDRFSAERLKGVDSTLKIQPAELGDSAVYLCASSLHFGSEAFFGQGTRLTVV.

This clonotype has ten or more counts. The DNA of the CDR3 is TGCAGTGCTCGAACCGGGCCCAATGGAAATGAGCAGTTCTTC. It yields the protein CSARTGPNGNEQFF. This sequence joins TRBV20-1 and TRBJ2-1; no firm D call. The CDR3 is made up of 14 amino acids. The germline V and J ends were trimmed by 5 bases and 7 bases, with 18 bases remaining between them. Germline CDR1 and CDR2: DFQATT and SNEGSKA (reference sequence).

Ten or more counts support this clonotype. The V and J genes are TRBV20-1 and TRBJ2-7; a weak D match, TRBD2 (6 bases). From germline, CDR1 is DFQATT and CDR2 SNEGSKA (reference sequence). V was trimmed by 3 bases and J by 2 bases, leaving 14 bases between them. CDR3 length equals 14 residues. CDR3 sequence (DNA): TGCAGTGCTAGCCACTCCGGGGGAACCTACGAGCAGTACTTC. Protein: CSASHSGGTYEQYF.

This clonotype was observed many times. The chain has TRBV6-1 and TRBJ2-7; unclear D gene. CDR1 is MNHNS, CDR2 SASEGT, per germline. The CDR3 is 13 residues long. Trimming took off 4 bases at V and 3 bases at J, with 10 bases between the two ends. The DNA for the CDR3 is TGTGCCAGCAGTGGGGGAAGGGTCTACGAGCAGTACTTC. Its translation is CASSGGRVYEQYF.

This clonotype was observed a handful of times. The chain employs TRBV12-3 or TRBV12-4 and TRBJ2-2; TRBD1 might be the D (6 bases). This CDR3 has 15 residues. V was pared by 6 bases and J by 4 bases, with 15 bases between. In nucleotides, the CDR3 is TGTGCCAGCAGACCGGGACAAATCGGCACCGGGGAGCTGTTTTTT. Translating it yields CASRPGQIGTGELFF.

This clonotype was seen many times. The chain is built from TRBV12-3 or TRBV12-4 and TRBJ1-1; D is undetermined. The CDR3 totals 13 residues. Trimming removed 6 bases at V and 3 bases at J, with 11 bases between. The DNA of the CDR3 is TGTGCCAGCAGGGAGTCAGGCGACACTGAAGCTTTCTTT. Its translation is CASRESGDTEAFF.

This clonotype was seen at least ten times. This rearrangement joins TRBV11-3 to TRBJ1-1; the D is unclear. The V end was cut by 2 bases, the J end by 3 bases, with 16 bases between. Germline V gives CDR1 SGHNT, CDR2 YENEEA. The CDR3 consists of 16 residues. The CDR3 region has the DNA TGTGCCAGCAGCTTAACGGGTGATGCAGCCGACACTGAAGCTTTCTTT. Translated: CASSLTGDAADTEAFF. The entire variable domain, with the rest obtained from reference TRBV11-3 and TRBJ1-1, is as follows: EAGVVQSPRYKIIEKKQPVAFWCNPISGHNTLYWYLQNLGQGPELLIRYENEEAVDDSQLPKDRFSAERLKGVDSTLKIQPAELGDSAVYLCASSLTGDAADTEAFFGQGTRLTVV.

The sample holds many counts of this clonotype. This sequence joins TRBV28 and TRBJ2-2; possible D gene TRBD2, 6 bases. The V and J ends lost 0 bases and 4 bases respectively, with 12 bases between them. CDR1 MDHEN and CDR2 SYDVKM come from the germline V gene. This CDR3 is 16 amino acids long. For the CDR3, the DNA is TGTGCCAGCAGTTTATGGGCGGGATCAGGCACCGGGGAGCTGTTTTTT. It codes for CASSLWAGSGTGELFF.

This clonotype occurred a few times. The chain recombines TRBV2 with TRBJ2-2; 11 nucleotides match TRBD2. The trim removed 6 bases at V and 8 bases at J, leaving 11 bases unmatched. This CDR3 is built from 16 residues. The germline V gene encodes CDR1 SNHLY and CDR2 FYNNEI. CDR3 DNA sequence: TGTGCCAGCAGCCGCAGACTAGCGGGGTTAACTGGGGAGCTGTTTTTT. Residues: CASSRRLAGLTGELFF.

This clonotype was counted many times. V and J are TRBV27 and TRBJ2-3; 9 bases fit TRBD2. J lost 3 bases, V lost 6 bases, and 10 bases had no gene match. The CDR3 is made up of 16 amino acids. Looked up from germline, CDR1 is MNHEY and CDR2 is SMNVEV (reference sequence). CDR3 region: CASSRVPSGKTDTQYF. In nucleotides, the CDR3 is TGTGCCAGCAGCCGCGTTCCTAGCGGGAAGACAGATACGCAGTATTTT.

In this sample, this clonotype turned up a few times. The gene calls are TRBV7-2 and TRBJ2-1; D remains unclear. Trimming shortened V by 0 bases and J by 4 bases, and 10 bases separated the two germline ends. Germline CDR1 and CDR2: SGHTA and FQGNSA. The CDR3 has 15 amino acids. The CDR3 spells CASSLAFGQYNEQFF. CDR3 bases: TGTGCCAGCAGCTTAGCGTTTGGGCAGTACAATGAGCAGTTCTTC.

The chain joins TRBV25-1 to TRBJ2-2; D tentatively fits TRBD1 or TRBD2 (5 bases each). Trimming pared 0 bases from V and 5 bases from J, leaving 10 bases between. The CDR3 has 15 residues. Germline CDR1 MGHDK, CDR2 SYGVNS. The CDR3: CASSEYGAGTGELFF. CDR3 bases: TGTGCCAGCAGTGAATACGGGGCAGGGACCGGGGAGCTGTTTTTT.

Many counts were recorded for this clonotype. V is TRBV12-3 or TRBV12-4 and J is TRBJ2-5, with 11 bases aligning to TRBD1. V lost 3 bases and J lost 5; bases outside the gene matches: 5. The CDR3 runs to 15 residues. The CDR3 bases are TGTGCCAGCAGTTTTTCGGGGACAGGGGGTGAGACCCAGTACTTC. It codes for CASSFSGTGGETQYF.

This clonotype was seen many times. This sequence joins TRBV2 and TRBJ2-5; possibly TRBD1 or TRBD2 for D (5 bases each). The CDR3 spans 13 residues. CDR1 is SNHLY and CDR2 is FYNNEI in the germline V gene. V was cut by 6 bases and J by 3 bases, with 11 bases left in between. The CDR3 reads CASRIRGEETQYF. The CDR3 coding sequence is TGTGCCAGCAGGATCAGAGGGGAAGAGACCCAGTACTTC.

This clonotype has at least ten counts. The V and J genes are TRBV28 and TRBJ1-2; D perhaps matches TRBD1 (6 bases). Germline V CDR1 and CDR2: MDHEN, SYDVKM. Trimming removed 6 bases from V and 3 bases from J, with 20 bases in between. The CDR3 totals 16 residues. CDR3 amino acids: CASRRRVGTRDYGYTF. The CDR3, as DNA: TGTGCCAGCAGACGACGGGTCGGGACACGAGACTATGGCTACACCTTC.

This clonotype was detected ten times or more. The J gene is TRBJ1-5, the V gene TRBV27; D not resolved. Germline CDR1 reads MNHEY; CDR2 reads SMNVEV (reference sequence). The CDR3 runs 12 residues. V shed 4 bases and J shed 4 bases, with 5 bases lying between them. CDR3 sequence (DNA): TGTGCCAGCAGTTCACAGAATCAGCCCCAGCATTTT. Protein sequence: CASSSQNQPQHF.

Many counts were recorded for this clonotype. The chain employs TRBV28 and TRBJ1-5; 7 bases match TRBD1. The germline V gene has CDR1 MDHEN and CDR2 SYDVKM. J lost 5 bases, V lost 7 bases, and 8 bases had no gene match. This CDR3 has 14 residues. CDR3 residues: CASTLTGRHQPQHF. The CDR3 DNA follows: TGTGCCAGCACATTGACAGGGAGACATCAGCCCCAGCATTTT.

This clonotype was seen repeatedly, ten times or more. One junction end disagrees with the germline gene, perhaps due to a read error. This sequence joins TRBV5-1 and TRBJ1-1; D is possibly TRBD1 (6 bases). This CDR3 has 13 residues. Germline loops: CDR1 SGHRS, CDR2 YFSETQ. The CDR3 loop reads CASSRDNENEAFF. The DNA for the CDR3 is TGTGCCAGCAGCCGGGACAACGAGAATGAAGCTTTCTTT.

Only a few counts were recorded for this clonotype. The chain has TRBV7-9 and TRBJ2-1; D is perhaps TRBD2 (5 bases). V lost 6 bases, J lost 6 bases, and 9 bases lay in between. The CDR3 totals 12 residues. The germline CDR1 and CDR2 sequences are SEHNR and FQNEAQ (reference sequence). Written as DNA, the CDR3 is TGTGCCAGCAGGAGGGAGACCAATGAGCAGTTCTTC. This encodes CASRRETNEQFF.

This chain joins TRBV7-8 and TRBJ2-2; D is unclear. Trimming stripped 5 bases from V and 6 bases from J, with 7 bases between. The V gene's germline CDR1 is SGHVS and CDR2 FQNEAQ. CDR3 length: 12 amino acids. CDR3 sequence reads: CASSQIAGELFF. The CDR3 region has the DNA TGTGCCAGCAGCCAGATAGCCGGGGAGCTGTTTTTT.

This clonotype has more than one count but fewer than ten. The chain has TRBV3-1 and TRBJ2-5, with TRBD2 matching 9 bases. Trimming at V came to 7 bases and at J to 5 bases, leaving 11 bases not matched to a gene. The germline V gene has CDR1 LGHDT and CDR2 YNNKEL (reference sequence). The CDR3 is 15 residues long. CDR3 region: CASTLASGMGETQYF. In DNA, the CDR3 is TGTGCCAGCACCCTGGCTAGCGGGATGGGGGAGACCCAGTACTTC.

V is TRBV11-2 and J is TRBJ1-6; D unresolved. The CDR3 extends over 14 amino acids. Germline V gives CDR1 SGHAT, CDR2 FQNNGV. V dropped 4 bases and J dropped 1 base, with 5 bases sitting between them. The CDR3 sequence is CASSSISYNSPLHF. The CDR3 region has the DNA TGTGCCAGCAGCTCAATATCCTATAATTCACCCCTCCACTTT. Drawing the rest from reference TRBV11-2 and TRBJ1-6, the complete variable domain is EAGVAQSPRYKIIEKRQSVAFWCNPISGHATLYWYQQILGQGPKLLIQFQNNGVVDDSQLPKDRFSAERLKGVDSTLKIQPAKLEDSAVYLCASSSISYNSPLHFGNGTRLTVT.

V is TRBV19 and J is TRBJ2-2; either TRBD1 or TRBD2 may supply D (6 bases each). V was trimmed by 6 bases and J by 3 bases, leaving 20 bases between them. Germline-derived CDR1 and CDR2 are LNHDA and SQIVND (reference sequence). This CDR3 contains 17 residues. The CDR3: CASSLGGHPRDTGELFF. In nucleotides, the CDR3 is TGTGCCAGTAGCCTAGGGGGGCACCCGCGGGACACCGGGGAGCTGTTTTTT.

This sequence joins TRBV28 and TRBJ2-7, with 14 bases identical to TRBD2. This CDR3 has 18 amino acids. In germline, CDR1 is MDHEN, CDR2 SYDVKM. J lost 5 bases, V lost 4 bases, and 13 bases had no gene match. The CDR3 coding sequence is TGTGCCAGCAGTTCCCAGCCCGGGACTAGCGGGAGTGGAAACGAGCAGTACTTC. Its protein is CASSSQPGTSGSGNEQYF.